Listed here is a single T cell receptor (beta chain). Its antigen remains unknown. Repertoires were generated with immunoSEQ multiplex PCR, while TCRdb's copy carries only in-frame clones and drops some. Altogether around 550,000 clones are present, around 95% being singletons, with the ten largest covering around 0.12%. In the naive CD8 group, cells lacked CD45RO and were positively selected for CCR7, so terminally differentiated effector memory CD45RA+ cells were left out. This record comes from a study of shared clonotypes between healthy human individuals. Study-wide background: Three CD4 naive, three CD4 memory, two CD8 naive and one CD8 memory plate were used per donor.

Per germline, CDR1 SGDLS and CDR2 YYNGEE. There are 15 residues in the CDR3. Trimming stripped 3 bases from V and 4 bases from J, with 16 bases between. General study points: Generation probabilities were higher for clonotypes shared across all four sorted-subset donors than for unshared ones.

This rearrangement joins TRBV9 to TRBJ1-2; no definite D call. This TCR was sampled from a woman between 25 and 40 years old in good health. The sample taken for sequencing was naive CD8+ T cells sorted from blood. CDR3 sequence: CASSGHFWGSYGYTF. CDR3 nucleotide sequence: TGTGCCAGCAGCGGACATTTTTGGGGTAGCTATGGCTACACCTTC.